This is a list of T cell receptor beta chains from one sample in a study of blood T cells in healthy people across ages. TCRdb re-derived calls from the 5' RACE reads in MiXCR, one entry per CDR3 protein. In the table there are about 940,000 distinct CDR3 sequences, roughly 52% of which are singletons. What was sequenced was blood. The receptors derive from a young man in good health. Each CDR3 is given with its conserved first and last residue. The order of the fields is D gene, V gene, J gene, clone size, CDR3 DNA, CDR3 protein. D genes are given only for firm matches. The size field is filled for only some rows; it gives once, few, many or a size class.

D gene: -
V gene: TRBV20-1
J gene: TRBJ2-5
clone size: -
CDR3 DNA: TGCGGGTCTGCAGCGGATCAAGAGACCCAGTACTTC
CDR3 protein: CGSAADQETQYF

D gene: TRBD2
V gene: TRBV12-3/TRBV12-4
J gene: TRBJ2-3
clone size: -
CDR3 DNA: TGTGCCAGCAGTTTAGGGGAGGGCTCGCGGACAGATACGCAGTATTTT
CDR3 protein: CASSLGEGSRTDTQYF

D gene: -
V gene: TRBV7-2
J gene: TRBJ1-6
clone size: -
CDR3 DNA: TGTGCCAGCAGCTTAGTAGGGGGGAGGGACTATAATTCACCCCTCCACTTT
CDR3 protein: CASSLVGGRDYNSPLHF

D gene: -
V gene: TRBV7-9
J gene: TRBJ2-7
clone size: -
CDR3 DNA: TGTGCCAGCAGCTTACTTTTGGAGTACGGGCAGTACTTC
CDR3 protein: CASSLLLEYGQYF

D gene: TRBD1
V gene: TRBV24-1
J gene: TRBJ2-7
clone size: few
CDR3 DNA: TGTGCCACCAGTGCCGGACAGGGCGTCCACGAGCAGTACTTC
CDR3 protein: CATSAGQGVHEQYF

D gene: -
V gene: TRBV21-1
J gene: TRBJ1-1
clone size: once
CDR3 DNA: TGTGCCAGCAGCAAAGGGGATCCGGATAGTAGAGGTGAAGCTTTCTTT
CDR3 protein: CASSKGDPDSRGEAFF

D gene: -
V gene: TRBV21-1
J gene: TRBJ2-1
clone size: -
CDR3 DNA: TGTGCCAGCAGCAAAGAGCTTGGGGTCAATGAGCAGTTCTTC
CDR3 protein: CASSKELGVNEQFF

D gene: TRBD2
V gene: TRBV7-9
J gene: TRBJ2-1
clone size: few
CDR3 DNA: TGTGCCAGCAGCCCCCGGGCTAGCGGGGGCAATGAGCAGTTCTTC
CDR3 protein: CASSPRASGGNEQFF

D gene: TRBD2
V gene: TRBV10-2
J gene: TRBJ2-3
clone size: -
CDR3 DNA: TGCGCCAGCAGTGAGTGGGGCTCTAGCGGGAGTGGCAGATACGCGTATTTT
CDR3 protein: CASSEWGSSGSGRYAYF

D gene: -
V gene: TRBV4-1
J gene: TRBJ2-7
clone size: -
CDR3 DNA: TGCGCCAGCAGCGAACAACTTAGCTCCTACAATGAGCAGTACTTC
CDR3 protein: CASSEQLSSYNEQYF

D gene: -
V gene: TRBV20-1
J gene: TRBJ2-1
clone size: -
CDR3 DNA: TGCAGTGCTAGAGATCGGCCACCGATATGGGCCCTCCCTAGGAACGAGCAGTTCTTC
CDR3 protein: CSARDRPPIWALPRNEQFF

D gene: TRBD1
V gene: TRBV28
J gene: TRBJ1-6
clone size: few
CDR3 DNA: TGTGCCAGCAGTAAACGGACAGGGAATTCACCCCTCCACTTT
CDR3 protein: CASSKRTGNSPLHF

D gene: -
V gene: TRBV28
J gene: TRBJ2-1
clone size: few
CDR3 DNA: TGTGCCAGCAGTGCGGACAGAACCTCCTACAATGAGCAGTTCTTC
CDR3 protein: CASSADRTSYNEQFF

D gene: TRBD2
V gene: TRBV20-1
J gene: TRBJ2-1
clone size: few
CDR3 DNA: TGCATATCCGGGACTAGCGGGGCAAAGTCCTACAATGAGCAGTTCTTC
CDR3 protein: CISGTSGAKSYNEQFF

D gene: TRBD2
V gene: TRBV5-1
J gene: TRBJ2-7
clone size: few
CDR3 DNA: TGCGCCAGCAGCTCCCTTGGACTAGCGGAAAGCTCCTACGAGCAGTACTTC
CDR3 protein: CASSSLGLAESSYEQYF

D gene: -
V gene: TRBV27
J gene: TRBJ2-5
clone size: -
CDR3 DNA: TGTGCCAGCAGCCCTCTACTCCGGCAGGCCGAAGAGACCCAGTACTTC
CDR3 protein: CASSPLLRQAEETQYF

D gene: -
V gene: TRBV5-5
J gene: TRBJ1-5
clone size: many
CDR3 DNA: TGTGCCAGCAGCTTGGCGGTAGGGGGTCTGGGTCAGCCCCAGCATTTT
CDR3 protein: CASSLAVGGLGQPQHF

D gene: -
V gene: TRBV18
J gene: TRBJ1-4
clone size: few
CDR3 DNA: TGTGCCAGCTCACCTGACGGGACTAATGAAAAACTGTTTTTT
CDR3 protein: CASSPDGTNEKLFF

D gene: -
V gene: TRBV28
J gene: TRBJ1-2
clone size: -
CDR3 DNA: TGTGCCAGCACCCAGTCTGGGTCTAACTATGGCTACACCTTC
CDR3 protein: CASTQSGSNYGYTF

D gene: TRBD1
V gene: TRBV10-3
J gene: TRBJ2-7
clone size: -
CDR3 DNA: TGTGCCATCAGTCAGGACAGGGGGCACGAGCAGTACTTC
CDR3 protein: CAISQDRGHEQYF

D gene: TRBD1
V gene: TRBV4-1
J gene: TRBJ1-2
clone size: few
CDR3 DNA: TGCGCCAGCAGCCAAGAAGGGACAGGACCTAACTATGGCTACACCTTC
CDR3 protein: CASSQEGTGPNYGYTF

D gene: TRBD1
V gene: TRBV4-1
J gene: TRBJ2-5
clone size: -
CDR3 DNA: TGCGCCAGCAGCCAAGATGGCAGGGGGGAGACCCAGTACTTC
CDR3 protein: CASSQDGRGETQYF